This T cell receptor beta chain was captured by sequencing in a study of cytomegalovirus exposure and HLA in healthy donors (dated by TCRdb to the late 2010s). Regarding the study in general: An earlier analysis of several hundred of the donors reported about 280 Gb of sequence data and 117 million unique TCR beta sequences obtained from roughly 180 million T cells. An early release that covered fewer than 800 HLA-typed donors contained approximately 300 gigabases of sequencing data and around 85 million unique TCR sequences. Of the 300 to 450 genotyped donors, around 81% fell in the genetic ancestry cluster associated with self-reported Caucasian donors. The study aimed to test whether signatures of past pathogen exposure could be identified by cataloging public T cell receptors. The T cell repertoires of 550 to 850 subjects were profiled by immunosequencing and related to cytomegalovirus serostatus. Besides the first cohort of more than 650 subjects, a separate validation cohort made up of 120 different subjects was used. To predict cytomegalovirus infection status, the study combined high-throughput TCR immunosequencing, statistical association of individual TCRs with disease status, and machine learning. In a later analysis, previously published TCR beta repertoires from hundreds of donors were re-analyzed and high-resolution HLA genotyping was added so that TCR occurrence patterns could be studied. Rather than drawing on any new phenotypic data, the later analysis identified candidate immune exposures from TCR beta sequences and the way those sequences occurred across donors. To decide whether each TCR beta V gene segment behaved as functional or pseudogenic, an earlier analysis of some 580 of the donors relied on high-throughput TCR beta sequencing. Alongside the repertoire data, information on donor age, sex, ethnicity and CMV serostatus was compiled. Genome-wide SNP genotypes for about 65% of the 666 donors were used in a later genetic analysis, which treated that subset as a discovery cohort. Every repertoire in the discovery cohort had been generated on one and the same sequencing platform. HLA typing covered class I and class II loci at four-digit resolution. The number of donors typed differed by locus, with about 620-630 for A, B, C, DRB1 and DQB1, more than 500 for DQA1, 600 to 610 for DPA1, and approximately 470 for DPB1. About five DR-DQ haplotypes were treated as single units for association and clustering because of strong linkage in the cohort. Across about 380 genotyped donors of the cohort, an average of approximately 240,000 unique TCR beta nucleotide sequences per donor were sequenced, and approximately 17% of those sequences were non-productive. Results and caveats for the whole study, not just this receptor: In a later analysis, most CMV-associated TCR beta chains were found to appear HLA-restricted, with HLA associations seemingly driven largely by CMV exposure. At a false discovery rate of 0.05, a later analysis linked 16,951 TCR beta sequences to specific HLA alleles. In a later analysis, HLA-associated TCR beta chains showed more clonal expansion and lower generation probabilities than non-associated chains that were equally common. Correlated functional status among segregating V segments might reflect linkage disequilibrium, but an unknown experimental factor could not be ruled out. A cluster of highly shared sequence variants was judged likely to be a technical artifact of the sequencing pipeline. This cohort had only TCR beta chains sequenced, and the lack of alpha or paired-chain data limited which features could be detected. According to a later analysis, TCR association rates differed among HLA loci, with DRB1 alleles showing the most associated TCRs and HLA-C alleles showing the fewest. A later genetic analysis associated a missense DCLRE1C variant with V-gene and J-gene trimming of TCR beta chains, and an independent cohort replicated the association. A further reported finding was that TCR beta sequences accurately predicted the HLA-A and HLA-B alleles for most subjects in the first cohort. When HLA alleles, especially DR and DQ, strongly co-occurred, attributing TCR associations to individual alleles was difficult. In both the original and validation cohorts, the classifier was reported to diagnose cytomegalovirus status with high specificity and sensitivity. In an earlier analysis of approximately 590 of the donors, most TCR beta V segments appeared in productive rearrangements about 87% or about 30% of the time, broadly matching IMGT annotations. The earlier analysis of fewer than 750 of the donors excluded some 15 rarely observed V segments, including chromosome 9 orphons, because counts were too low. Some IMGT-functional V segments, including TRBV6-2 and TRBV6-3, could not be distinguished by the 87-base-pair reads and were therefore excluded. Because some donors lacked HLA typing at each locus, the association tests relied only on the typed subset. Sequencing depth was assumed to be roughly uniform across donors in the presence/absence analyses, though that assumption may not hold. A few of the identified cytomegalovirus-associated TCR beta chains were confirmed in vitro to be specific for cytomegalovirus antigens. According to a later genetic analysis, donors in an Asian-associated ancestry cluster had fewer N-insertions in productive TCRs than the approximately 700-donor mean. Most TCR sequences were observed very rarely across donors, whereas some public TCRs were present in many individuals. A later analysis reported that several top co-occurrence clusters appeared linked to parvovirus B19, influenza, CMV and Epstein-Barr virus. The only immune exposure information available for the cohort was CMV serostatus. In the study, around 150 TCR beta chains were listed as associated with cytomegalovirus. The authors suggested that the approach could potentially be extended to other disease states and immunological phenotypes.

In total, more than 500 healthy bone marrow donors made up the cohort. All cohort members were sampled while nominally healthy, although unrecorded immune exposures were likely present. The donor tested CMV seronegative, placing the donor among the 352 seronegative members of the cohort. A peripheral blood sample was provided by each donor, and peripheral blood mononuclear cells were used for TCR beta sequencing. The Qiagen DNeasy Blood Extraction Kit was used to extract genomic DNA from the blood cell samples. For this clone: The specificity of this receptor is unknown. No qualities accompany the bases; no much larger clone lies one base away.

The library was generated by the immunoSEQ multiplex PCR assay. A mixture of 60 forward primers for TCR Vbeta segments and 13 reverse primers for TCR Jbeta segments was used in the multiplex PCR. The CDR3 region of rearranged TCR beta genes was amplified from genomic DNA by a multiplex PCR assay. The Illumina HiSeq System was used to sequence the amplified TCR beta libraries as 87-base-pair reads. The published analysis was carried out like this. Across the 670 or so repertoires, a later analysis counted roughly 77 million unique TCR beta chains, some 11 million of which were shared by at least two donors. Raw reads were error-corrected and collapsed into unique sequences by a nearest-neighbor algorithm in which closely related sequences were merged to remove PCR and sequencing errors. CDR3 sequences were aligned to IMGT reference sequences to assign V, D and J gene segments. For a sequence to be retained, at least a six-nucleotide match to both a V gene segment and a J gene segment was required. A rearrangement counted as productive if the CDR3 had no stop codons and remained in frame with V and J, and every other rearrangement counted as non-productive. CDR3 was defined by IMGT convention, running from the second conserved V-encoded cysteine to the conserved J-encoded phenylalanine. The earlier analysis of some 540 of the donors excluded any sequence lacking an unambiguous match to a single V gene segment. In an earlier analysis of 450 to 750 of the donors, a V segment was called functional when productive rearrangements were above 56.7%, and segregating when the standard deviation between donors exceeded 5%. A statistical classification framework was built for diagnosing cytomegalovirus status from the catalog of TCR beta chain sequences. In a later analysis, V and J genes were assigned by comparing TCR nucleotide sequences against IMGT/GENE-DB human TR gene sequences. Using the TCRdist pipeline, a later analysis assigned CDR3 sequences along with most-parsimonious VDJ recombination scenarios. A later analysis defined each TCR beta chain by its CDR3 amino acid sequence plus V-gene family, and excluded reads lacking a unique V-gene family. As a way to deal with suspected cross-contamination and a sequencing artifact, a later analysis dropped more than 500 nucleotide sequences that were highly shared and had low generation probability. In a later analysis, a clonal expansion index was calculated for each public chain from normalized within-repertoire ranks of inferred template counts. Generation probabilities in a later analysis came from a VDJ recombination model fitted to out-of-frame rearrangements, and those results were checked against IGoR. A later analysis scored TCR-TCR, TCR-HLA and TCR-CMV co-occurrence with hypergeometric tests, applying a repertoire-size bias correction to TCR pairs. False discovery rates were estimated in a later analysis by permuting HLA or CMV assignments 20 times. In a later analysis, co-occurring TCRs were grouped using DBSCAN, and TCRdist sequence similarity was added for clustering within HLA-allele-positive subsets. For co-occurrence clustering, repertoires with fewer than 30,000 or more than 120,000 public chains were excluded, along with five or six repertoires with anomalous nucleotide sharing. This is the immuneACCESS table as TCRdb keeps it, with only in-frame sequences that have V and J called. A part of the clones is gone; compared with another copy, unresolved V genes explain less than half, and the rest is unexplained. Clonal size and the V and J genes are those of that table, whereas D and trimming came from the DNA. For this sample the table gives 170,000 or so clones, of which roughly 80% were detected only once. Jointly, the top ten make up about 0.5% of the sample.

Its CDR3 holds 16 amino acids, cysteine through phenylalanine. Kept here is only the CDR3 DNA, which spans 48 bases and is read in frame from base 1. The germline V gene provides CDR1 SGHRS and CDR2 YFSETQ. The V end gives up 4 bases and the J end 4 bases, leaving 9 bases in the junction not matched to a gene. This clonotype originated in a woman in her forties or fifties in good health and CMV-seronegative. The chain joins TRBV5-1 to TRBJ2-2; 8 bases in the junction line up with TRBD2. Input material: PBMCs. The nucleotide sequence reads TGCGCCAGCAGCCCGTCCCCCGGGACTAGCACCGGGGAGCTGTTTTTT. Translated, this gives CASSPSPGTSTGELFF.